This T cell receptor (beta chain) was identified during a study of cytomegalovirus exposure and HLA in healthy donors. Assay used: immunoSEQ multiplex PCR; TCRdb lists only in-frame clones, some missing. This table has 200,000 to 300,000 clones, roughly 91% appearing once. Study-level results: Cytomegalovirus-associated TCR beta chains were listed, numbering under 200. In vitro, three CMV-associated chains proved specific for CMV antigens.

This CDR3 contains 13 residues. The germline gives CDR1 LNHDA, CDR2 SQIVND (reference sequence). V lost 1 base, J lost 5 bases, and 8 bases lay in between. Concerning this clone itself: Its antigen is still unknown.

The donors were part of the validation cohort of 120 subjects. That cohort was separate from the first cohort, which comprised under 700 subjects. Sequenced sample: PBMCs. The chain carries TRBV19 and TRBJ2-5; possible D gene TRBD2, 6 bases. This clonotype was obtained from a woman in her 30s in good health and CMV-seronegative. The CDR3 DNA sequence: TGTGCCAGTAGTATAGGACTAGAGGAGACCCAGTACTTC. It specifies CASSIGLEETQYF.